This TCR beta chain was profiled in a study of PD-1 blockade in classical Hodgkin lymphoma. Findings and limits, study-wide: CD4+ TCR diversity, unlike CD8+, climbed significantly by C4D1.

On this clone: Its antigen is currently unknown.

The germline gives CDR1 MNHEY, CDR2 SVGAGI. V was shortened by 5 bases and J by 4 bases, with 11 bases between the two germline ends. The CDR3 length is 13 residues. Each patient relapsed following autologous stem cell transplantation, and prior brentuximab vedotin exposure differed. Magnetic depletion of unwanted cells isolated CD4+ T cells from thawed PBMCs. Some clones are missing from TCRdb's copy, which holds only in-frame ones; the method was immunoSEQ multiplex PCR. There are roughly 31,000 clones in the sample; around 86% occur only once, and 2% to 3% lies in the top ten. The sequence derives from a human donor with classical Hodgkin lymphoma. The input for sequencing was CD4+ T cells from blood, taken at baseline. The chain recombines TRBV6-5 with TRBJ1-1, with a tentative D call TRBD1 (6 bases). CDR3 coding DNA: TGTGCCAGCAGTCAAACAGGGCTCACTGAAGCTTTCTTT. This translates into CASSQTGLTEAFF.